The source of this T cell receptor (beta chain) is a study of T cell responses to AZD1222 COVID-19 vaccine. Points from the study as a whole: White British people made up most donors, females outnumbered males, and clonal diversity was possibly underestimated. Only after the peak T cell response were repertoires sampled. Along spike, vaccine-associated CD4 TCRs were found throughout, with dominance at 160-218 and 743-854.

About this clone: What it recognizes is unknown.

The table came from immunoSEQ multiplex PCR; TCRdb's copy has only in-frame clones and leaves some out. The sample lists 150,000 to 160,000 clones; about 92% were seen once. The germline V gene has CDR1 SGHTA and CDR2 FQGNSA. The CDR3 has 16 residues. Trimming cost V 1 base and J 7 bases, with 18 bases left between them. This receptor was identified in an adult in good health. This chain joins TRBV7-2 and TRBJ2-3; D possibly corresponds to TRBD2 (7 bases). The specimen was peripheral blood, collected on day 0 of AZD1222 vaccination. CDR3 bases: TGTGCCAGCAGCTTAGTACGGCTGCGGGGGCTCTATACGCAGTATTTT. Translating gives CASSLVRLRGLYTQYF.